This TCR beta chain came from a study of T cell responses to AZD1222 COVID-19 vaccine. Profiling relied on immunoSEQ multiplex PCR, and the TCRdb table lists in-frame clones only, not all of them. The table records approximately 100,000 clones, roughly nine tenths of them present only once. The table lists this clone with a few counts. The sequencing here drew on peripheral blood, taken 28 days after the second AZD1222 dose. The TCR originated in an adult who received the AZD1222 COVID-19 vaccine.

The CDR3 sequence: CASSLTEEAIQGGKLFF. The DNA for the CDR3 is TGTGCCAGCAGCTTAACCGAGGAGGCAATCCAAGGAGGAAAACTGTTTTTT. The rearrangement links TRBV7-8 to TRBJ1-4; no definite D call. Deletions cut 2 bases from V and 10 bases from J, with 23 bases between. Germline V gives CDR1 SGHVS, CDR2 FQNEAQ. CDR3 length equals 17 residues.